The clone carrying this T cell receptor beta chain was found a few times. This sample is part of a study of early T cells in non-severe SARS-CoV-2 infection. Study context: Chains were unpaired, as sequencing was done on bulk RNA from unsorted whole blood.

TCRdb passed the 5' RACE reads through MiXCR, listing each CDR3 protein once. The table records about 55,000 distinct CDR3 sequences, about 15% of them present only once. Germline CDR1 and CDR2: SGHNT and YYREEE (reference sequence). The CDR3 covers 13 residues. V lost 9 bases to trimming and J lost 2 bases; unmatched junction nucleotides: 6. V usage is TRBV5-4 and J usage is TRBJ2-3; TRBD2 matches 7 bases. The sample here was whole blood, taken at baseline. The sequence derives from an adult who was a healthcare worker with PCR-confirmed SARS-CoV-2 infection or an uninfected control (not recorded which). CDR3 loop: CAIGRELTDTQYF. CDR3 nucleotides: TGTGCCATCGGGCGGGAGCTCACAGATACGCAGTATTTT.